This TCR beta chain originates from a study of cytomegalovirus exposure and HLA in healthy donors. Study-level findings and limits: The authors enumerated 150 to 200 TCR beta chains as linked to cytomegalovirus. Most TCR sequences proved rare, with some public TCRs found in many donors. TCR clusters originating in the first cohort tended to co-occur in the roughly 120 validation repertoires, according to a later analysis.

TCRdb keeps only in-frame clones here, not all; method: immunoSEQ multiplex PCR. Of 100,000 to 150,000 clones listed, around nine tenths are singletons. The donors were members of the validation cohort comprising 100 to 150 subjects, separate from the roughly 600-subject first cohort. Looked up from germline, CDR1 is SEHNR and CDR2 is FQNEAQ (reference sequence). CDR3 length: 15 amino acids. Trimming shortened V by 5 bases and J by 5 bases, and 18 bases separated the two germline ends. This clone was counted a few times. As yet, its antigen is unknown. The chain joins TRBV7-9 to TRBJ1-2, with D perhaps TRBD1 (5 bases). Sequenced material: PBMCs. The TCR originated in a woman younger than 30 in good health and CMV-seronegative. DNA for the CDR3: TGTGCCAGCAGCCCCACAGGACGGGCCTGGTATGGCTACACCTTC. Translation gives CASSPTGRAWYGYTF. The full variable domain, its missing parts supplied by reference TRBV7-9 and TRBJ1-2, is DTGVSQNPRHKITKRGQNVTFRCDPISEHNRLYWYRQTLGQGPEFLTYFQNEAQLEKSRLLSDRFSAERPKGSFSTLEIQRTEQGDSAMYLCASSPTGRAWYGYTFGSGTRLTVV.